These T cell receptor beta chains were read from a single sample in a study of T cell responses to AZD1222 COVID-19 vaccine. Some clones are missing from TCRdb's copy, which holds only in-frame ones; the method was immunoSEQ multiplex PCR. Of approximately 80,000 clones in the sample, approximately 85% were seen once. Here the sequenced sample was peripheral blood, taken 28 days after the second AZD1222 dose. These receptors were obtained from an adult who received the AZD1222 COVID-19 vaccine. Both conserved end residues are part of each CDR3. The D gene is left open where the match is weak. Only some rows state a clone size, as once, few, many or a class for expanded clones.

abundance: .; j_gene: TRBJ1-2; len: 13; v_gene: TRBV5-1; d_gene: TRBD1; CDR3aa: CASSPQGVEGYTF; CDR3nt: TGCGCCAGCAGCCCGCAGGGGGTGGAAGGCTACACCTTC
abundance: .; j_gene: TRBJ2-5; len: 15; v_gene: TRBV5-8; d_gene: TRBD2; CDR3aa: CASRRLAGGLETQYF; CDR3nt: TGTGCCAGCAGAAGACTAGCGGGGGGGCTAGAGACCCAGTACTTC
abundance: .; j_gene: TRBJ2-4; len: 16; v_gene: TRBV6-6; d_gene: TRBD2; CDR3aa: CASRPQLAEAKNIQYF; CDR3nt: TGTGCCAGCAGACCGCAACTAGCGGAAGCCAAAAACATTCAGTACTTC
abundance: .; j_gene: TRBJ1-2; len: 15; v_gene: TRBV6-2/TRBV6-3; d_gene: .; CDR3aa: CASSSPAGWDYGYTF; CDR3nt: TGTGCCAGCAGTTCCCCTGCAGGGTGGGACTATGGCTACACCTTC
abundance: .; j_gene: TRBJ2-7; len: 12; v_gene: TRBV5-1; d_gene: TRBD1; CDR3aa: CASSEDRGEQYF; CDR3nt: TGCGCCAGCAGCGAAGACAGGGGAGAGCAGTACTTC
abundance: medium-sized; j_gene: TRBJ2-7; len: 12; v_gene: TRBV12-3/TRBV12-4; d_gene: .; CDR3aa: CASRQGAHEQYF; CDR3nt: TGTGCCAGCAGACAGGGAGCCCACGAGCAGTACTTC
abundance: .; j_gene: TRBJ1-4; len: 15; v_gene: TRBV7-9; d_gene: TRBD1; CDR3aa: CASSLAGTGGEKLFF; CDR3nt: TGTGCCAGCAGCTTAGCCGGGACAGGGGGCGAAAAACTGTTTTTT
abundance: .; j_gene: TRBJ2-7; len: 14; v_gene: TRBV6-1; d_gene: .; CDR3aa: CASSEVGRAYEQYF; CDR3nt: TGTGCCAGCAGTGAAGTAGGCAGGGCCTACGAGCAGTACTTC
abundance: .; j_gene: TRBJ1-1; len: 15; v_gene: TRBV19; d_gene: TRBD1; CDR3aa: CASSKPGQSVVGAFF; CDR3nt: TGTGCCAGTAGTAAACCGGGACAGTCTGTTGTCGGCGCTTTCTTT
abundance: .; j_gene: TRBJ2-7; len: 14; v_gene: TRBV11-2; d_gene: .; CDR3aa: CASTLLNRDHEQYF; CDR3nt: TGTGCCAGCACCCTCCTAAACCGAGACCACGAGCAGTACTTC
abundance: .; j_gene: TRBJ1-6; len: 16; v_gene: TRBV19; d_gene: .; CDR3aa: CASKPGGVSYNSPLHF; CDR3nt: TGTGCCAGTAAACCCGGCGGGGTCTCCTATAATTCACCCCTCCACTTT
abundance: .; j_gene: TRBJ1-4; len: 17; v_gene: TRBV21-1; d_gene: .; CDR3aa: CASSRGLFGTTNEKLFF; CDR3nt: TGTGCCAGCAGCAGAGGGTTGTTTGGAACAACTAATGAAAAACTGTTTTTT
abundance: .; j_gene: TRBJ1-1; len: 14; v_gene: TRBV29-1; d_gene: .; CDR3aa: CSVEPRDPNTEAFF; CDR3nt: TGCAGCGTTGAGCCCAGGGATCCGAACACTGAAGCTTTCTTT
abundance: .; j_gene: TRBJ1-5; len: 15; v_gene: TRBV7-2; d_gene: .; CDR3aa: CASSLEGLRNQPQHF; CDR3nt: TGTGCCAGCAGCTTAGAAGGACTACGGAATCAGCCCCAGCATTTT
abundance: .; j_gene: TRBJ1-6; len: 20; v_gene: TRBV4-1; d_gene: .; CDR3aa: CASSQERGTTPGSYNSPLHF; CDR3nt: TGCGCCAGCAGCCAAGAGCGCGGGACAACACCCGGGTCCTATAATTCACCCCTCCACTTT
abundance: .; j_gene: TRBJ2-3; len: 16; v_gene: TRBV7-3; d_gene: TRBD2; CDR3aa: CASSSGSISGKGTQYF; CDR3nt: TGTGCCAGCAGCTCCGGTTCGATTAGCGGGAAGGGCACGCAGTATTTT
abundance: .; j_gene: TRBJ2-1; len: 14; v_gene: TRBV15; d_gene: .; CDR3aa: CATSLTGSYNEQFF; CDR3nt: TGTGCCACCAGCCTAACAGGGTCCTACAATGAGCAGTTCTTC
abundance: .; j_gene: TRBJ2-7; len: 14; v_gene: TRBV5-4; d_gene: TRBD2; CDR3aa: CASSFSGRRYEQYF; CDR3nt: TGTGCCAGCAGCTTTAGCGGGAGGAGGTACGAGCAGTACTTC
abundance: .; j_gene: TRBJ2-1; len: 14; v_gene: TRBV14; d_gene: .; CDR3aa: CASRGGDTLNEQFF; CDR3nt: TGTGCCAGCCGAGGGGGGGACACTCTCAATGAGCAGTTCTTC
abundance: .; j_gene: TRBJ2-2; len: 16; v_gene: TRBV14; d_gene: TRBD2; CDR3aa: CASSTYTSGEVGELFF; CDR3nt: TGTGCCAGCAGCACATACACTAGCGGGGAGGTCGGGGAGCTGTTTTTT
abundance: .; j_gene: TRBJ1-1; len: 13; v_gene: TRBV28; d_gene: .; CDR3aa: CASLIRESTEAFF; CDR3nt: TGTGCCAGCTTGATCAGGGAGTCCACTGAAGCTTTCTTT
abundance: .; j_gene: TRBJ1-1; len: 17; v_gene: TRBV28; d_gene: .; CDR3aa: CASSLARMRQVGAEAFF; CDR3nt: TGTGCCAGCAGTTTGGCGAGGATGAGACAAGTCGGCGCTGAAGCTTTCTTT
abundance: .; j_gene: TRBJ1-5; len: 15; v_gene: TRBV7-2; d_gene: TRBD1; CDR3aa: CASNREGASNQPQHF; CDR3nt: TGTGCCAGCAACCGTGAGGGGGCTAGCAATCAGCCCCAGCATTTT
abundance: .; j_gene: TRBJ2-5; len: 15; v_gene: TRBV5-1; d_gene: .; CDR3aa: CASSLSSGEKGTQYF; CDR3nt: TGCGCCAGCAGCCTATCTTCGGGCGAGAAGGGGACCCAGTACTTC
abundance: .; j_gene: TRBJ1-5; len: 17; v_gene: TRBV28; d_gene: .; CDR3aa: CASSPGGTGTVNRPQHF; CDR3nt: TGTGCCAGCAGCCCCGGTGGGACCGGGACTGTTAATCGGCCCCAGCATTTT
abundance: .; j_gene: TRBJ2-7; len: 13; v_gene: TRBV25-1; d_gene: .; CDR3aa: CASSALDNYEQYF; CDR3nt: TGTGCCAGCAGTGCTTTAGACAACTACGAGCAGTACTTC
abundance: .; j_gene: TRBJ1-2; len: 11; v_gene: TRBV3-1/TRBV3-2; d_gene: .; CDR3aa: CASSQVSGYTF; CDR3nt: TGTGCCAGCAGCCAAGTATCCGGCTACACCTTC
abundance: .; j_gene: TRBJ2-2; len: 14; v_gene: TRBV25-1; d_gene: TRBD2; CDR3aa: CASSETSGAGELFF; CDR3nt: TGTGCCAGCAGTGAGACTAGCGGGGCCGGGGAGCTGTTTTTT
abundance: .; j_gene: TRBJ1-2; len: 13; v_gene: TRBV3-1/TRBV3-2; d_gene: TRBD1; CDR3aa: CASSQRQGGGYTF; CDR3nt: TGTGCCAGCAGCCAAAGACAGGGGGGTGGCTACACCTTC
abundance: .; j_gene: TRBJ2-5; len: 13; v_gene: TRBV9; d_gene: .; CDR3aa: CASSVASMETQYF; CDR3nt: TGTGCCAGCAGCGTAGCTAGTATGGAGACCCAGTACTTC
abundance: .; j_gene: TRBJ2-7; len: 14; v_gene: TRBV19; d_gene: .; CDR3aa: CASSRMQGYHEQYF; CDR3nt: TGTGCCAGTAGTCGAATGCAGGGGTACCACGAGCAGTACTTC
abundance: .; j_gene: TRBJ2-7; len: 14; v_gene: TRBV18; d_gene: .; CDR3aa: CASSPPSVPWEQYF; CDR3nt: TGTGCCAGCTCACCACCGTCGGTTCCCTGGGAGCAGTACTTC
abundance: .; j_gene: TRBJ1-1; len: 15; v_gene: TRBV4-3; d_gene: TRBD1; CDR3aa: CASSQETGANTEAFF; CDR3nt: TGCGCCAGCAGCCAAGAGACAGGGGCGAACACTGAAGCTTTCTTT
abundance: few; j_gene: TRBJ1-3; len: 16; v_gene: TRBV4-2; d_gene: .; CDR3aa: CASSQDSGTARNTIYF; CDR3nt: TGTGCCAGCAGCCAAGATTCCGGGACCGCACGGAACACCATATATTTT
abundance: .; j_gene: TRBJ1-5; len: 16; v_gene: TRBV6-6; d_gene: .; CDR3aa: CASSYVVRGRSQPQHF; CDR3nt: TGTGCCAGCAGTTACGTCGTCAGGGGTAGAAGTCAGCCCCAGCATTTT
abundance: once; j_gene: TRBJ1-2; len: 13; v_gene: TRBV2; d_gene: .; CDR3aa: CASSLKINYGYTF; CDR3nt: TGTGCCAGCAGCCTCAAGATTAACTATGGCTACACCTTC
abundance: .; j_gene: TRBJ1-3; len: 12; v_gene: TRBV28; d_gene: .; CDR3aa: CASSLSGNTIYF; CDR3nt: TGTGCCAGCAGTCTTTCTGGAAACACCATATATTTT
abundance: .; j_gene: TRBJ2-4; len: 17; v_gene: TRBV28; d_gene: .; CDR3aa: CASSLSRGLRGENIQYF; CDR3nt: TGTGCCAGCAGTTTATCCCGCGGTCTCCGGGGCGAAAACATTCAGTACTTC
abundance: .; j_gene: TRBJ2-1; len: 14; v_gene: TRBV7-9; d_gene: .; CDR3aa: CASSLSTSYNEQFF; CDR3nt: TGTGCCAGCAGCTTAAGTACTTCCTACAATGAGCAGTTCTTC
abundance: .; j_gene: TRBJ1-2; len: 11; v_gene: TRBV20-1; d_gene: .; CDR3aa: CSVFQGDGYTF; CDR3nt: TGCAGTGTATTCCAAGGAGATGGCTACACCTTC